The 17 T cell receptor beta chains reported below all come from one sample, sequenced in a study of identical twins (TCRdb year 2016). Library preparation employed 5' RACE. Sequencing was carried out with an Illumina HiSeq 2000. The public reads were run again by TCRdb, first through fastp at Q25 and then through MiXCR, and only productive beta chains were kept. A single entry per CDR3 protein holds the most common genes and DNA from its merged rows. Here the sample has roughly 1.6 million distinct CDR3 sequences; about 32% occur a single time. Of the sample, about 0.25% falls within the top ten clones. The sequencing sample was made of cord blood. Receptors originate from a newborn girl in good health.

This clonotype was counted a single time. V gene TRBV6-6 combines with J gene TRBJ2-2, with 8 bases that match TRBD1. The V gene's germline CDR1 is MNHNY and CDR2 SVGAGI (reference sequence). The CDR3 spans 15 residues. After removal of 6 bases from V and 7 bases from J, the junction contained 10 bases not matched to a gene. The CDR3 region has the DNA TGTGCCAGCAGCCCCTGGACAGGGAAGGGCGGGGAGCTGTTTTTT. It specifies CASSPWTGKGGELFF.

The chain links TRBV12-3 or TRBV12-4 to TRBJ2-3; 8 bases match TRBD1. The J segment lost 1 base and the V segment lost 6 bases, leaving 6 bases of the junction unmatched. The CDR3 has 15 residues. DNA for the CDR3: TGTGCCAGCAGGCCGACAGGGGAGGGCACAGATACGCAGTATTTT. Translated: CASRPTGEGTDTQYF.

The chain recombines TRBV20-1 with TRBJ2-3; no reliable D call. This CDR3 has 13 residues. The V gene's germline CDR1 is DFQATT and CDR2 SNEGSKA (reference sequence). V gave up 3 bases and J gave up 2 bases, with 9 bases separating them. The DNA of the CDR3 is TGCAGTGCTAGTTATGTTTACACAGATACGCAGTATTTT. Its translation: CSASYVYTDTQYF.

This clonotype was detected a few times. CDR3 protein: CASSQPLLAGADNEQFF. As DNA, the CDR3 is TGCGCCAGCAGCCAACCCCTACTGGCGGGAGCCGACAATGAGCAGTTCTTC. The gene calls are TRBV4-1 and TRBJ2-1; TRBD2 matches at 7 bases. This CDR3 comprises 17 residues. J lost 5 bases, V lost 2 bases, and 12 bases had no gene match. Germline V gene data show CDR1 as MGHRA and CDR2 as YSYEKL.

The chain uses TRBV27 and TRBJ2-1; 8 bases map to TRBD1. CDR1 is MNHEY, CDR2 SMNVEV, per germline (reference sequence). There are 15 residues in the CDR3. The V segment lost 6 bases and the J segment 3 bases; nucleotides outside the gene matches: 7. Here the CDR3 reads CASSRTGNLYNEQFF. DNA for the CDR3: TGTGCCAGCAGCCGGACAGGGAATCTCTACAATGAGCAGTTCTTC.

This clonotype was seen a few times. V usage is TRBV28 and J usage is TRBJ2-4, with D possibly matching TRBD1 (6 bases). V lost 5 bases and J 0 bases, leaving 14 bases between the germline ends. The CDR3 consists of 16 residues. Germline V gene data show CDR1 as MDHEN and CDR2 as SYDVKM. This chain's CDR3 is CASSPLRQVAKNIQYF. Written as DNA, the CDR3 is TGTGCCAGCAGTCCCCTTAGACAGGTAGCCAAAAACATTCAGTACTTC.

This clonotype was seen a few times. The chain has TRBV10-3 and TRBJ2-1; 7 bases are shared with TRBD1. The DNA matches TRBJ2-7 better at its end, which makes the J call doubtful. Per germline, CDR1 ENHRY and CDR2 SYGVKD. The length of the CDR3 is 14 residues. Here the CDR3 reads CATTGQSSYNEQYF. CDR3 nucleotides: TGTGCCACAACGGGACAGAGCTCCTACAATGAGCAGTACTTC.

CDR3 residues: CASSLLSGTYNEQYF. In nucleotides, the CDR3 is TGTGCCAGTAGCCTCCTATCGGGCACCTACAATGAGCAGTACTTC. J is TRBJ2-1 and V is TRBV19; D not certain. The J call may be wrong; the DNA end is better matched by TRBJ2-7. The germline V gene encodes CDR1 LNHDA and CDR2 SQIVND (reference sequence). The CDR3 loop spans 15 amino acids.

The chain uses TRBV19 and TRBJ2-7; D may match TRBD1 or TRBD2 (5 bases each). Trimming removed 3 bases from V and 3 bases from J, with 18 bases in between. This CDR3 is 16 amino acids long. Germline loops: CDR1 LNHDA, CDR2 SQIVND (reference sequence). In DNA, the CDR3 is TGTGCCAGTAGTATTGTCGGGGCGCCTTCACTCTACGAGCAGTACTTC. Its protein product is CASSIVGAPSLYEQYF.

This clonotype was counted between two and nine times. The chain combines TRBV6-5 with TRBJ2-7; 9 nucleotides agree with TRBD1. The CDR3 covers 16 residues. Germline V gives CDR1 MNHEY, CDR2 SVGAGI. The trim removed 0 bases at V and 2 bases at J, leaving 5 bases unmatched. CDR3 in amino acids: CASSYSLRTGAYEQYF. CDR3 nucleotides: TGTGCCAGCAGTTACTCGCTCCGGACAGGGGCCTACGAGCAGTACTTC.

This clonotype was observed a few times. The J gene is TRBJ2-7, the V gene TRBV2; TRBD2 is a possible D gene (5 bases). Germline V gene data show CDR1 as SNHLY and CDR2 as FYNNEI. With 3 bases removed from V and 3 bases from J, the gap between germline ends came to 18 bases. The CDR3 is 16 residues long. Here the CDR3 DNA reads TGTGCCAGCAGTGATTCCCCGGAGGCCCTACTCTACGAGCAGTACTTC. Its translation is CASSDSPEALLYEQYF.

The genes are TRBV4-1 and TRBJ2-7; D not resolved. Trimming took off 2 bases at V and 2 bases at J, with 10 bases between the two ends. The CDR3 totals 14 residues. Germline CDR1 reads MGHRA; CDR2 reads YSYEKL. The CDR3 coding sequence is TGCGCCAGCAGCCAAAGTTCAGGAACCTACGAGCAGTACTTC. It translates to CASSQSSGTYEQYF.

The chain couples TRBV20-1 to TRBJ1-6; D gene ambiguous. The CDR3 is made up of 17 amino acids. V shed 5 bases and J shed 0 bases, with 17 bases lying between them. Germline loops: CDR1 DFQATT, CDR2 SNEGSKA (reference sequence). CDR3: CSAPSSPKGSYNSPLHF. The CDR3 DNA follows: TGCAGTGCTCCCTCCTCCCCAAAAGGCTCCTATAATTCACCCCTCCACTTT.

This clonotype was picked up a small number of times. The chain employs TRBV12-3 or TRBV12-4 and TRBJ1-2, with TRBD1 matching over 7 bases. Unmatched junction bases numbered 3, after V lost 6 bases and J lost 2 bases. The CDR3 is 13 amino acids. The CDR3 reads CASRATGNYGYTF. The CDR3 region has the DNA TGTGCCAGCAGAGCGACAGGGAACTATGGCTACACCTTC.

In this sample, this clonotype turned up a few times. The chain joins TRBV2 to TRBJ2-1; 14 nucleotides align to TRBD2. Germline trimming cut 6 bases from V and 2 bases from J; bases unmatched to any gene: 3. The CDR3 covers 16 residues. The germline CDR1 and CDR2 sequences are SNHLY and FYNNEI. The DNA of the CDR3 is TGTGCCAGCAGGGGACTAGCGGGGGTCCCCTACAATGAGCAGTTCTTC. Protein: CASRGLAGVPYNEQFF. The full variable domain, in which reference TRBV2 and TRBJ2-1 provide the parts outside the CDR3, is EPEVTQTPSHQVTQMGQEVILRCVPISNHLYFYWYRQILGQKVEFLVSFYNNEISEKSEIFDDQFSVERPDGSNFTLKIRSTKLEDSAMYFCASRGLAGVPYNEQFFGPGTRLTVL.

The chain recombines TRBV20-1 with TRBJ1-2; 7 nucleotides line up with TRBD1. V gave up 0 bases and J gave up 4 bases; unmatched junction bases: 8. Germline values: CDR1 DFQATT, CDR2 SNEGSKA (reference sequence). This CDR3 spans 15 amino acids. The CDR3 region is CSARDPRGLVYGYTF. In DNA form, the CDR3 reads TGCAGTGCTAGAGACCCGAGGGGGCTGGTCTATGGCTACACCTTC.

Note on this clonotype: This may be a read error, as it is one base from a much larger clone. V and J are TRBV6-6 and TRBJ1-5; TRBD1 matches 12 bases. This CDR3 region has 15 residues. In germline, CDR1 is MNHNY, CDR2 SVGAGI (reference sequence). After removal of 2 bases from V and 6 bases from J, the junction contained 2 bases not matched to a gene. Here the CDR3 reads CASSYGTGGIQPQHF. The DNA for the CDR3 is TGTGCCAGCAGTTACGGGACAGGGGGCATTCAGCCCCAGCATTTT.